What follows are 26 T cell receptor beta chains derived from one specimen sequenced in a study of blood T cell repertoires in COVID-19. TCRdb keeps only in-frame clones here, not all; method: immunoSEQ multiplex PCR. The sample consists of 360,000 or so clones, roughly 90% of them appearing once. The sequenced sample consisted of PBMCs or T cells enriched from blood (not recorded which). Source of these receptors: a woman aged 25-40 years who had recovered from COVID-19.

This clone appeared a single time. The rearrangement uses TRBV7-6 and TRBJ2-1, with 10 bases lining up with TRBD1. Trimming removed 6 bases from V and 9 bases from J; junction bases left unmatched: 11. CDR1 is SGHVS, CDR2 FNYEAQ, per germline. The CDR3 spans 15 residues. The CDR3 region is CASSRGQGVFIEQFF. For the CDR3, the DNA is TGTGCCAGCAGTCGTGGACAGGGGGTGTTCATTGAGCAGTTCTTC.

DNA of the CDR3: TGTGCCAACCTCCCGGAGGAGCCCCAACCTGTCCCTACACATGAGCAGTTCTTC. Amino acid sequence: CANLPEEPQPVPTHEQFF. The chain is built from TRBV7-9 and TRBJ2-1, with D possibly TRBD2 on 5 matching bases. This CDR3 spans 18 amino acids. CDR1 is SEHNR, CDR2 FQNEAQ, per germline (reference sequence). Trimming took off 10 bases at V and 8 bases at J, with 33 bases between the two ends.

Written as DNA, the CDR3 is TGTGCCAGCAGCTTAATTCCAGGGCGCACCGGGGAGCTGTTTTTT. As protein: CASSLIPGRTGELFF. The chain employs TRBV7-3 and TRBJ2-2; D perhaps matches TRBD1 (5 bases). V was pared by 1 base and J by 4 bases, with 10 bases between. Germline V gene data show CDR1 as SGHTA and CDR2 as FQGTGA. The CDR3 loop spans 15 amino acids.

V usage is TRBV5-1 and J usage is TRBJ2-3; D uncertain. Germline V gene data show CDR1 as SGHRS and CDR2 as YFSETQ. The V end was cut by 0 bases, the J end by 2 bases, with 10 bases between. The CDR3 spans 15 residues. The CDR3 nucleotides read TGCGCCAGCAGCTTGGATTATACTGACACAGATACGCAGTATTTT. Its translation: CASSLDYTDTDTQYF.

The chain joins TRBV5-1 to TRBJ2-1, with 10 bases lining up with TRBD2. This CDR3 has 14 amino acids. The germline CDR1 and CDR2 sequences are SGHRS and YFSETQ. Trimming removed 6 bases from V and 8 bases from J; junction bases left unmatched: 8. The CDR3 loop reads CASKPSGRYDEQFF. In DNA form, the CDR3 reads TGCGCCAGCAAGCCTAGCGGGAGATATGATGAGCAGTTCTTC.

V is TRBV25-1 and J is TRBJ2-3; 8 bases map to TRBD1. The CDR3 covers 13 residues. Trimming at V came to 8 bases and at J to 6 bases, leaving 7 bases not matched to a gene. Germline values: CDR1 MGHDK, CDR2 SYGVNS. The CDR3 DNA follows: TGTGCCAGCGTACTGACAGGGGCCGATACGCAGTATTTT. This gives the protein CASVLTGADTQYF.

The chain links TRBV7-9 to TRBJ2-3, with 10 nucleotides matching TRBD1. Germline CDR1 and CDR2: SEHNR and FQNEAQ (reference sequence). This CDR3 region has 15 residues. Unmatched junction bases numbered 5, after V lost 5 bases and J lost 3 bases. CDR3 sequence: CASSNRDRGTDTQYF. The CDR3 nucleotides read TGTGCCAGCAGCAACCGGGACAGGGGTACAGATACGCAGTATTTT.

This clone was recorded once. The chain couples TRBV29-1 to TRBJ2-4; D is possibly TRBD1 (5 bases). The CDR3 totals 13 residues. Trimming took off 6 bases at V and 5 bases at J, with 14 bases between the two ends. Germline V lookup: CDR1 SQVTM, CDR2 ANQGSEA. In DNA form, the CDR3 reads TGCAGCGTCGGTGACAGATCCCAAAACATTCAGTACTTC. As protein: CSVGDRSQNIQYF. Using reference TRBV29-1 and TRBJ2-4 for the parts outside the CDR3, the full variable domain is SAVISQKPSRDICQRGTSLTIQCQVDSQVTMMFWYRQQPGQSLTLIATANQGSEATYESGFVIDKFPISRPNLTFSTLTVSNMSPEDSSIYLCSVGDRSQNIQYFGAGTRLSVL.

The chain combines TRBV5-1 with TRBJ2-3; TRBD2 might be the D (7 bases). The germline V gene has CDR1 SGHRS and CDR2 YFSETQ. Trimming removed 5 bases from V and 4 bases from J, with 20 bases in between. The CDR3 has 16 amino acids. CDR3 coding DNA: TGCGCCAGCAGGATCCCTATGGGCGGGGGCCCAGATACGCAGTATTTT. As protein: CASRIPMGGGPDTQYF.

The J gene is TRBJ2-2, the V gene TRBV3-1 (or the pseudogene TRBV3-2); the match to TRBD1 covers 9 bases. V was clipped by 4 bases and J by 4 bases; unmatched bases: 7. CDR1 LGHDT and CDR2 YNNKEL come from the germline V gene (reference sequence). The CDR3 spans 16 residues. In nucleotides, the CDR3 is TGTGCCAGCAGCCGACCCGGGACAGGGCGCACCGGGGAGCTGTTTTTT. Amino acids: CASSRPGTGRTGELFF.

The rearrangement joins TRBV7-6 to TRBJ1-6; D perhaps matches TRBD1 (6 bases). CDR3 length: 15 amino acids. The germline V gene has CDR1 SGHVS and CDR2 FNYEAQ. V was pared by 5 bases and J by 7 bases, with 15 bases between. The CDR3 is CASSRAYRDNSPLHF. CDR3 DNA: TGTGCCAGCAGCCGAGCCTACAGGGACAATTCACCCCTCCACTTT.

This clone has a single count. The rearrangement uses TRBV7-8 and TRBJ2-1; TRBD2 might be the D (7 bases). The CDR3 has 15 residues. Deletions cut 5 bases from V and 6 bases from J, with 17 bases between. CDR1 and CDR2 from the germline V gene are SGHVS and FQNEAQ. The CDR3 DNA follows: TGTGCCAGCAGCCCGAGACTAGGGGGGGGCAATGAGCAGTTCTTC. Translation gives CASSPRLGGGNEQFF.

The chain combines TRBV5-1 with TRBJ2-3; maybe TRBD2 (5 bases). CDR1 SGHRS and CDR2 YFSETQ come from the germline V gene. V was cut by 7 bases and J by 2 bases, with 11 bases left in between. The length of the CDR3 is 13 residues. CDR3 nucleotide sequence: TGCGCCAGCTCTGAAGCGGACACAGATACGCAGTATTTT. Translation gives CASSEADTDTQYF.

The chain combines TRBV9 with TRBJ2-7; 8 positions agree with TRBD2. The trim removed 4 bases at V and 3 bases at J, leaving 9 bases unmatched. The length of the CDR3 is 15 residues. Germline-derived CDR1 and CDR2 are SGDLS and YYNGEE. The CDR3, as DNA: TGTGCCAGCAGCCCCCCGGGGGGGTCCCACTACGAGCAGTACTTC. This encodes CASSPPGGSHYEQYF.

This rearrangement joins TRBV5-8 to TRBJ1-2; 9 bases fit TRBD1. CDR3 length equals 15 residues. Losses at the gene ends were 5 bases for V and 8 bases for J; bases not matched to a gene: 13. Germline values: CDR1 SGHTS, CDR2 YDEGEE. CDR3 residues: CASSLNPGQGYGYTF. CDR3 sequence (DNA): TGTGCCAGCAGTTTAAATCCGGGACAGGGATACGGCTACACCTTC.

V is TRBV19 and J is TRBJ1-2, with 11 bases that match TRBD1. V dropped 4 bases and J dropped 8; count of bases not matched to a gene: 12. The CDR3 length is 16 residues. Looked up from germline, CDR1 is LNHDA and CDR2 is SQIVND (reference sequence). The CDR3 region is CASSTERGQGVEGYTF. The CDR3 region has the DNA TGTGCCAGTAGTACGGAACGGGGACAGGGGGTGGAAGGCTACACCTTC.

This rearrangement joins TRBV9 to TRBJ2-3; 8 bases line up with TRBD1. V lost 3 bases and J lost 1; bases outside the gene matches: 10. This CDR3 spans 17 amino acids. The germline V gene encodes CDR1 SGDLS and CDR2 YYNGEE. The DNA for the CDR3 is TGTGCCAGCAGCGGTACCCCCAGGGGGCGCGGCACAGATACGCAGTATTTT. The encoded protein is CASSGTPRGRGTDTQYF.

The CDR3 DNA reads TGTGCCAGCAGTCGAAGCGGGGGCCCCTACAATGAGCAGTTCTTC. It yields the protein CASSRSGGPYNEQFF. The chain combines TRBV6-2 or TRBV6-3 with TRBJ2-1; 8 nucleotides line up with TRBD2. CDR1 is MNHEY, CDR2 SVGEGT, per germline. This CDR3 region has 15 residues. Trimming cost V 5 bases and J 2 bases; bases outside gene matches: 5.

The chain couples TRBV5-4 to TRBJ2-1, with 12 bases fitting TRBD2. This CDR3 has 16 residues. Germline loops: CDR1 SGHNT, CDR2 YYREEE (reference sequence). The J segment lost 8 bases and the V segment lost 0 bases, leaving 6 bases of the junction unmatched. The CDR3 spells CASSLALAGGFDEQFF. CDR3 coding DNA: TGTGCCAGCAGCTTGGCACTAGCGGGAGGATTTGATGAGCAGTTCTTC.

This clone has just a few counts. The chain combines TRBV6-5 with TRBJ1-1; D perhaps matches TRBD1 (6 bases). The germline gives CDR1 MNHEY, CDR2 SVGAGI. Trimming pared 6 bases from V and 4 bases from J, leaving 12 bases between. The CDR3 is made up of 13 amino acids. The CDR3 loop reads CASRAQGGTEAFF. CDR3 DNA: TGTGCCAGCAGAGCGCAAGGGGGCACTGAAGCTTTCTTT.

This chain links TRBV5-1 with TRBJ2-3; 9 bases agree with TRBD2. CDR1 SGHRS and CDR2 YFSETQ come from the germline V gene. The CDR3 is 16 residues long. Trimming removed 5 bases from V and 3 bases from J; junction bases left unmatched: 10. The CDR3 sequence: CASRPTGTSSTDTQYF. DNA for the CDR3: TGCGCCAGCAGACCCACCGGGACTAGCAGTACAGATACGCAGTATTTT.

The J gene is TRBJ2-3, the V gene TRBV19, with 8 bases that match TRBD2. CDR3 length: 16 residues. The germline gives CDR1 LNHDA, CDR2 SQIVND (reference sequence). J was trimmed by 7 bases and V by 4 bases; bases with no gene match: 13. The CDR3 sequence: CASSKDSSGGWYTQYF. CDR3 coding DNA: TGTGCCAGTAGTAAGGACTCGAGCGGGGGATGGTATACGCAGTATTTT. The complete variable domain, with remaining parts taken from reference TRBV19 and TRBJ2-3, reads DGGITQSPKYLFRKEGQNVTLSCEQNLNHDAMYWYRQDPGQGLRLIYYSQIVNDFQKGDIAEGYSVSREKKESFPLTVTSAQKNPTAFYLCASSKDSSGGWYTQYFGPGTRLTVL.

This chain connects TRBV2 to TRBJ2-1, with D tentatively TRBD1 (5 bases). The CDR3 runs to 12 residues. CDR1 SNHLY and CDR2 FYNNEI come from the germline V gene. V was clipped by 8 bases and J by 7 bases, with 12 bases between them. The CDR3 loop is CASGAGRNEQFF. CDR3 DNA: TGTGCCAGCGGGGCAGGGCGAAATGAGCAGTTCTTC.

The V gene is TRBV10-2, the J gene TRBJ1-5; the match to TRBD1 covers 7 bases. This CDR3 has 15 residues. CDR1 WSHSY and CDR2 SAAADI come from the germline V gene. Unmatched junction bases numbered 10, after V lost 5 bases and J lost 6 bases. CDR3 amino acids: CASSKDRKVSQPQHF. CDR3 nucleotides: TGCGCCAGCAGTAAGGACAGGAAAGTAAGTCAGCCCCAGCATTTT.

V is TRBV28 and J is TRBJ1-1; D is perhaps TRBD1 (5 bases). The CDR3 has 14 amino acids. Deletions cut 5 bases from V and 1 base from J, with 11 bases between. Germline-derived CDR1 and CDR2 are MDHEN and SYDVKM. The CDR3 coding sequence is TGTGCCAGCAGTGCCCGGGGGGAGAACACTGAAGCTTTCTTT. Its protein product is CASSARGENTEAFF.

The rearrangement joins TRBV6-6 to TRBJ1-5; 9 bases align to TRBD1. Germline loops: CDR1 MNHNY, CDR2 SVGAGI (reference sequence). The trim removed 5 bases at V and 8 bases at J, leaving 22 bases unmatched. CDR3 length: 19 residues. The CDR3 sequence is CASSQTPTGTGKISEPQHF. The CDR3 region has the DNA TGTGCCAGCAGTCAAACCCCGACGGGGACAGGGAAAATATCAGAGCCCCAGCATTTT.